The clone carrying this T cell receptor beta chain was seen many times. As yet, its antigen is unknown. A much larger clone sits a single nucleotide away, making a read error possible. This CDR3 region has 14 residues. The germline V gene encodes CDR1 MNHEY and CDR2 SVGAGI. This entry belongs to a study of esophageal squamous cell carcinoma under preoperative chemotherapy. Overall study context: Both tumor-infiltrating lymphocytes and peripheral blood T cells were profiled. Broader study findings: Tumor-infiltrating lymphocytes showed no significant post-chemotherapy TCR diversity increase, unlike peripheral T cells. After treatment, tumor-infiltrating lymphocytes seemed to come partly from incoming peripheral T cells, not only local changes.

TCRdb ran MiXCR on the PCR reads and lists one entry per CDR3 protein. The sample shows approximately 20,000 distinct CDR3 sequences, 40% to 55% of them seen only once. The time point was: after preoperative PTX-NDP chemotherapy. The chain carries TRBV6-5 and TRBJ2-1; D unclear. The better agreement between TRBJ2-7 and the DNA end casts doubt on the J call. The material was obtained from a patient given preoperative chemotherapy. This sequence was found in a human donor with esophageal squamous cell carcinoma. The donor label of this sample is uncertain. The CDR3 region has the DNA TGTGCCAGCAGTCACATGAGCTCCTACAATGAGCAGTACTTC. Encoded protein: CASSHMSSYNEQYF.